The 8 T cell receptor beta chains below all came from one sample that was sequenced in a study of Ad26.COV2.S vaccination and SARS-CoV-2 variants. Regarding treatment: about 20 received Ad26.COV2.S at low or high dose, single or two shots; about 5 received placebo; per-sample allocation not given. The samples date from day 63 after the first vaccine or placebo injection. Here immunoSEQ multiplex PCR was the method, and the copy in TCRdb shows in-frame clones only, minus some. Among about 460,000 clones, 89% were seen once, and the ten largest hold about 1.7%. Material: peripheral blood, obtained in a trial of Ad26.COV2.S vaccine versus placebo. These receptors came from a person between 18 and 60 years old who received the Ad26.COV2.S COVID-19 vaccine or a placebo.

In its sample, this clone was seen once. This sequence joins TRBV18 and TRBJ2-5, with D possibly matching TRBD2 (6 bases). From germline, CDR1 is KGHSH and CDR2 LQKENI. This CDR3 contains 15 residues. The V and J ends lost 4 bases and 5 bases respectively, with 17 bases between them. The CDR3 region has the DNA TGTGCCAGCTCACGACGGCGGGGTTCGAGGGAGACCCAGTACTTC. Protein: CASSRRRGSRETQYF.

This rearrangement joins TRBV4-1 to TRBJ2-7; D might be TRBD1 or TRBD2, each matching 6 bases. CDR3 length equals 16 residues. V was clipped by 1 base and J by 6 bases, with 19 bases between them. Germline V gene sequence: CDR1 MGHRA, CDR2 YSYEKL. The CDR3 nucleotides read TGCGCCAGCAGCCAAGTTGAGGGGGGCTGGAACTCCGAGCAGTACTTC. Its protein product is CASSQVEGGWNSEQYF.

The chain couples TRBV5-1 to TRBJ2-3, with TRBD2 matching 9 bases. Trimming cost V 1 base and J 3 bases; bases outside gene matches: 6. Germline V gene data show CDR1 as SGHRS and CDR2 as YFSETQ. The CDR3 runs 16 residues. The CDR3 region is CASSLLAGVVTDTQYF. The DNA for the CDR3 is TGCGCCAGCAGCTTGTTAGCGGGAGTCGTTACAGATACGCAGTATTTT. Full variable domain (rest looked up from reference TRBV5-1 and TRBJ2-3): KAGVTQTPRYLIKTRGQQVTLSCSPISGHRSVSWYQQTPGQGLQFLFEYFSETQRNKGNFPGRFSGRQFSNSRSEMNVSTLELGDSALYLCASSLLAGVVTDTQYFGPGTRLTVL.

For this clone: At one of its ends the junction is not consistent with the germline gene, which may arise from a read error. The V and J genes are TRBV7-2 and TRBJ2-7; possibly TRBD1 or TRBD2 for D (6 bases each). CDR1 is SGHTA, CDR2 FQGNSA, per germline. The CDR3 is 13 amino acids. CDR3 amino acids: CASSSADQGRKLF. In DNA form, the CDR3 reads TGTGCCAGCAGCTCAGCAGATCAGGGGAGGAAGCTATTC.

CDR3: CASSFPTGAYGYTF. DNA of the CDR3: TGTGCCAGCAGTTTTCCGACAGGGGCCTATGGCTACACCTTC. This chain joins TRBV6-4 and TRBJ1-2; 8 nucleotides align to TRBD1. V was pared by 5 bases and J by 4 bases, with 6 bases of the junction left unmatched. This CDR3 is 14 amino acids long. Germline V gene sequence: CDR1 MRHNA, CDR2 SNTAGT.

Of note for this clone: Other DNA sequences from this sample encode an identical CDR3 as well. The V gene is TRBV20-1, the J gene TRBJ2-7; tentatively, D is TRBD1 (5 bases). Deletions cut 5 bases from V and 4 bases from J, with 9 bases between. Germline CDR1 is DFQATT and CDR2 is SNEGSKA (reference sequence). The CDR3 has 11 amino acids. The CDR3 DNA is TGCAGTGCTCGACAGAGTTACGAGCAGTACTTC. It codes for CSARQSYEQYF.

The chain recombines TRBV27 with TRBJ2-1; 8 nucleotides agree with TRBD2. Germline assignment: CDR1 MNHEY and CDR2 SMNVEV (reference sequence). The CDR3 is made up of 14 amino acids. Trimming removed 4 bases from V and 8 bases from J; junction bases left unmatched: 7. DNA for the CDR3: TGTGCCAGCAGTTCGGGGACTAGGTTGGATGAGCAGTTCTTC. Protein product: CASSSGTRLDEQFF.

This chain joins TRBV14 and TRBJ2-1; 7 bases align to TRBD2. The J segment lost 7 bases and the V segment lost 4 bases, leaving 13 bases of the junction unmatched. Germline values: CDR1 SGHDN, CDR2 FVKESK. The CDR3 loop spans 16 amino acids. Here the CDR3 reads CASSPILAGRRNEQFF. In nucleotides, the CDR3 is TGTGCCAGCAGCCCTATCTTAGCGGGTAGAAGAAATGAGCAGTTCTTC.